This TCR beta chain is drawn from a study of shared clonotypes between healthy human individuals. Naivety among CD8 cells was defined by CD45RO negativity and positive CCR7 selection, thereby excluding terminally differentiated effector memory CD45RA+ cells. Produced via immunoSEQ multiplex PCR; TCRdb's table is partial and in-frame only. The table records more than 600,000 clones, about 90% of them present only once. V shed 0 bases and J shed 9 bases, with 4 bases lying between them. The germline V gene encodes CDR1 SGHNT and CDR2 YYREEE (reference sequence). This CDR3 contains 11 residues. The chain links TRBV5-4 to TRBJ2-1; D gene ambiguous. The sample taken for sequencing was naive CD8+ T cells sorted from blood. This sequence was found in a man aged 25-45 years in good health. CDR3 sequence: CASSLDGEQFF. As DNA, the CDR3 is TGTGCCAGCAGCTTGGACGGTGAGCAGTTCTTC.